This T cell receptor beta chain was retrieved from a study of cytomegalovirus exposure and HLA in healthy donors. Study-wide context: Within an early data release were about 85 million unique TCRs drawn from HLA-typed donors. Study conclusions and caveats: Several of the most significant clusters appeared, in a later analysis, to be linked to common viral pathogens. Rarity marked most TCR sequences, yet some public TCRs occurred in many donors.

Primers included in the PCR were 60 Vbeta and 13 Jbeta primers. TCRdb's copy holds only in-frame clones and misses some; the assay was immunoSEQ multiplex PCR. This sample has 43,000 or so clones, with approximately 75% found just once. The CDR3 loop spans 11 amino acids. V was clipped by 5 bases and J by 3 bases, with 8 bases between them. The germline V gene has CDR1 SQVTM and CDR2 ANQGSEA. Concerning this clone: Its target is unknown.

The source material was PBMCs. The receptor was derived from a man younger than 45 in good health and CMV-seronegative. The chain uses TRBV29-1 and TRBJ2-7, with D hard to call. The CDR3 loop reads CSVWAGYEQYF. In DNA, the CDR3 is TGCAGCGTTTGGGCAGGCTACGAGCAGTACTTC.